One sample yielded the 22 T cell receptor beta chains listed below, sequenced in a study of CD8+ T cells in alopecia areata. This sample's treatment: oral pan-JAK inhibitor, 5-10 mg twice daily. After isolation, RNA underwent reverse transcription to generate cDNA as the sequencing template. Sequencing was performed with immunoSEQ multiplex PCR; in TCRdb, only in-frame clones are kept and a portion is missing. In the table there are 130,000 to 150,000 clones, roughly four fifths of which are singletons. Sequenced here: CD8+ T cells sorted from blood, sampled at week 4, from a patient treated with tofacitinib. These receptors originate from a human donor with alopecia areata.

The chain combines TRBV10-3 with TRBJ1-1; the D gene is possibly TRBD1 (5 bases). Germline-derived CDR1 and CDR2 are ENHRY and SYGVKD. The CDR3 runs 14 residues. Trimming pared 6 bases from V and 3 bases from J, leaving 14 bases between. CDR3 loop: CAIRGDGGYTEAFF. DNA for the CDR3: TGTGCCATCAGGGGGGACGGCGGGTACACTGAAGCTTTCTTT.

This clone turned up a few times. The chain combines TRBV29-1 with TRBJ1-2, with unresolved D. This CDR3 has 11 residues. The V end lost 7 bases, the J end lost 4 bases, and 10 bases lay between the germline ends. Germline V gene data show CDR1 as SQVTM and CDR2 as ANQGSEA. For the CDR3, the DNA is TGCAGCGACTCCTATCTCTATGGCTACACCTTC. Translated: CSDSYLYGYTF.

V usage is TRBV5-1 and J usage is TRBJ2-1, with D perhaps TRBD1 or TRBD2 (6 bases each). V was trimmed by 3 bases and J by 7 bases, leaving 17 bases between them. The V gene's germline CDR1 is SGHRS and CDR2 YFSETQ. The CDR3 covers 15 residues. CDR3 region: CASSSGGPLTNEQFF. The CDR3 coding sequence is TGCGCCAGCAGCTCCGGGGGCCCCCTAACGAATGAGCAGTTCTTC.

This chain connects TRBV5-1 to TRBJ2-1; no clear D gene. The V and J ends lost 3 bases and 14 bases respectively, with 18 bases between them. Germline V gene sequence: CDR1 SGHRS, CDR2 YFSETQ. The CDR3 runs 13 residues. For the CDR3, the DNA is TGCGCCAGCAGCTCGGACCTAGGGTCCCGGAAGTTCTTC. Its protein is CASSSDLGSRKFF.

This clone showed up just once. In DNA form, the CDR3 reads TGCGCCAGCAGCCAAGAAACAGGGCCCCCCTACGAGCAGTACTTC. It specifies CASSQETGPPYEQYF. The V gene is TRBV4-1, the J gene TRBJ2-7; D perhaps matches TRBD1 (6 bases). CDR1 MGHRA and CDR2 YSYEKL come from the germline V gene. V dropped 0 bases and J dropped 2 bases, with 11 bases sitting between them. The length of the CDR3 is 15 residues.

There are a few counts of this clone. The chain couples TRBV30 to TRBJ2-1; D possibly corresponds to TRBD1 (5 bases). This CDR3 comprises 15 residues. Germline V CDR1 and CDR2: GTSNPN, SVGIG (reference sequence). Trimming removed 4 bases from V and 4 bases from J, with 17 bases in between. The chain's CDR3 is CAWKGKKAAYNEQFF. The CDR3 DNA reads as TGTGCCTGGAAGGGGAAAAAGGCCGCTTACAATGAGCAGTTCTTC.

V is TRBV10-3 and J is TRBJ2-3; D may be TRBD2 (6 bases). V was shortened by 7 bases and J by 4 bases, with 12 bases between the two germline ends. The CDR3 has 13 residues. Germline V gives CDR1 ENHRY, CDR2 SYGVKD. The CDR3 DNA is TGTGCCATCAACCGGGGACTCGCAGATACGCAGTATTTT. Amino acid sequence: CAINRGLADTQYF.

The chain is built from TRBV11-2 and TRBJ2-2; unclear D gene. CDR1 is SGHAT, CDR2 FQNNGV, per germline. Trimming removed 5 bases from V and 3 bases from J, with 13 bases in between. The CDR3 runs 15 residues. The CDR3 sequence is CASSLSLRDTGELFF. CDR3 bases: TGTGCCAGCAGCCTCTCTCTAAGGGACACCGGGGAGCTGTTTTTT.

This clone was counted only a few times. The chain's CDR3 is CSVYGPSYEQYF. In nucleotides, the CDR3 is TGCAGCGTTTATGGGCCCTCCTACGAGCAGTACTTC. The chain links TRBV29-1 to TRBJ2-7; no definite D call. Germline loops: CDR1 SQVTM, CDR2 ANQGSEA. Trimming left V 5 bases short and J 0 bases short, with 8 bases between. CDR3 length: 12 amino acids.

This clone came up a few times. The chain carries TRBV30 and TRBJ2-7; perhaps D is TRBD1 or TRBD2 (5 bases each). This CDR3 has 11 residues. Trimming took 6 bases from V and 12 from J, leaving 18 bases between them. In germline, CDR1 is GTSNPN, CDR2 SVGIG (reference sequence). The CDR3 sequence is CACTDTSGWYF. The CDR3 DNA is TGTGCCTGTACGGACACGTCGGGGTGGTACTTC.

This CDR3 is CASSGWTSVNTGELFF. CDR3 coding DNA: TGTGCCAGCAGTGGCTGGACTAGCGTGAACACCGGGGAGCTGTTTTTT. The V call is TRBV6-1, the J call TRBJ2-2; 9 bases are a match to TRBD2. The ends lost 4 bases at V and 1 base at J; junction bases unmatched: 4. The CDR3 runs to 16 residues. Looked up from germline, CDR1 is MNHNS and CDR2 is SASEGT.

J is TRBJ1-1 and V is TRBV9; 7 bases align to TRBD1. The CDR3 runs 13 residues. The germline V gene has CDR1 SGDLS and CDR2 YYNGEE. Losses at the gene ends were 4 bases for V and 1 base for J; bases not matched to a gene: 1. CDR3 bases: TGTGCCAGCAGCCAGGGGGGGAACACTGAAGCTTTCTTT. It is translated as CASSQGGNTEAFF.

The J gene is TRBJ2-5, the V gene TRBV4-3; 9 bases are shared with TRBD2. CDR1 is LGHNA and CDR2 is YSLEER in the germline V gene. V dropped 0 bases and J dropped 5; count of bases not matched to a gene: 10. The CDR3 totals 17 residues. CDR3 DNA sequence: TGCGCCAGCAGCCAAGACGGACCGCGGGGGGGCCGGGAGACCCAGTACTTC. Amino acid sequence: CASSQDGPRGGRETQYF.

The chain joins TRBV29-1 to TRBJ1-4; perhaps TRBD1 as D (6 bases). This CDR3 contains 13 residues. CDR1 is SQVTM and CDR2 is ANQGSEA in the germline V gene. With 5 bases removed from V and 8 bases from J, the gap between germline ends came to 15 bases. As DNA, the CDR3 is TGCAGCGTTCGGGGGGGCGAAGACGAAAAACTGTTTTTT. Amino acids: CSVRGGEDEKLFF.

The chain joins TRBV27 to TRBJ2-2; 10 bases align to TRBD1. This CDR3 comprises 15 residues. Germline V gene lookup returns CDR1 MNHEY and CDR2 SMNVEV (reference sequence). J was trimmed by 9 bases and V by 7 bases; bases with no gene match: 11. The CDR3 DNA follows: TGTGCCAGCACCCTCAGCGGGACAGGGGTCCGGGAGCTGTTTTTT. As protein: CASTLSGTGVRELFF.

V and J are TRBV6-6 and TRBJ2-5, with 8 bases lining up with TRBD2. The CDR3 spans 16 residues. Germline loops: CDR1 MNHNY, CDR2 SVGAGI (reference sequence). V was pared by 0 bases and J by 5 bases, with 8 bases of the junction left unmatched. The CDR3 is CASSYSMERGIETQYF. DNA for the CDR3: TGTGCCAGCAGTTACTCGATGGAGCGGGGGATTGAGACCCAGTACTTC.

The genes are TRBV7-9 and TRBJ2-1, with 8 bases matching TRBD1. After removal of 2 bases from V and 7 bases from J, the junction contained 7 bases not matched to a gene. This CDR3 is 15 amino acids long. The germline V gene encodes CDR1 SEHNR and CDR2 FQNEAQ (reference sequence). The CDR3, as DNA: TGTGCCAGCAGCTTAAGGAAGACAGGGGCAAATGAGCAGTTCTTC. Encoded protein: CASSLRKTGANEQFF.

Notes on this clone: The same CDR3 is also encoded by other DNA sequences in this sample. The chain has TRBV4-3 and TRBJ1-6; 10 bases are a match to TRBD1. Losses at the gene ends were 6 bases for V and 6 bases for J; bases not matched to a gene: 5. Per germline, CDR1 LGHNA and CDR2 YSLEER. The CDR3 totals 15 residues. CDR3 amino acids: CASSPGTGVNSPLHF. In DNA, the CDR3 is TGCGCCAGCAGTCCCGGGACAGGGGTTAATTCACCCCTCCACTTT.

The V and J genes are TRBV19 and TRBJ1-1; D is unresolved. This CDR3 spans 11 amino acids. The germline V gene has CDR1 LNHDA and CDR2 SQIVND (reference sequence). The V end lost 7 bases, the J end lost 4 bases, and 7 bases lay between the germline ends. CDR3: CASISGTEAFF. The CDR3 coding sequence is TGTGCCAGTATTTCCGGCACTGAAGCTTTCTTT. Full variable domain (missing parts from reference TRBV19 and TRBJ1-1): DGGITQSPKYLFRKEGQNVTLSCEQNLNHDAMYWYRQDPGQGLRLIYYSQIVNDFQKGDIAEGYSVSREKKESFPLTVTSAQKNPTAFYLCASISGTEAFFGQGTRLTVV.

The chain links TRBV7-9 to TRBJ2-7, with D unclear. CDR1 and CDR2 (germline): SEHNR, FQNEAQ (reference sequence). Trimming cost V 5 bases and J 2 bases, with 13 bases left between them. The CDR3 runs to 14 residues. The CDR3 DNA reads TGTGCCAGCAGCCCACTTAGGGCCCCCTACGAGCAGTACTTC. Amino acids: CASSPLRAPYEQYF. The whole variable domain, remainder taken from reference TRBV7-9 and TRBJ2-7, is DTGVSQNPRHKITKRGQNVTFRCDPISEHNRLYWYRQTLGQGPEFLTYFQNEAQLEKSRLLSDRFSAERPKGSFSTLEIQRTEQGDSAMYLCASSPLRAPYEQYFGPGTRLTVT.

CDR3 amino acids: CASSQASNEKLFF. For the CDR3, the DNA is TGCGCCAGCAGCCAAGCCAGTAATGAAAAACTGTTTTTT. The rearrangement uses TRBV4-3 and TRBJ1-4, with D uncertain. This CDR3 is built from 13 residues. The ends were cut back, 1 base at V and 4 bases at J, with 4 bases in the middle. CDR1 and CDR2 (germline): LGHNA, YSLEER.

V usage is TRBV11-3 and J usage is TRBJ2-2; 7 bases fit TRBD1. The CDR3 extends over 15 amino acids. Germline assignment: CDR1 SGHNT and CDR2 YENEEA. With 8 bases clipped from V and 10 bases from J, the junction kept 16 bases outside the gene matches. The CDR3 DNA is TGTGCCAGCGGCGACCTGACAGGGAAGGGTGAGGAGCTGTTTTTT. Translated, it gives CASGDLTGKGEELFF.